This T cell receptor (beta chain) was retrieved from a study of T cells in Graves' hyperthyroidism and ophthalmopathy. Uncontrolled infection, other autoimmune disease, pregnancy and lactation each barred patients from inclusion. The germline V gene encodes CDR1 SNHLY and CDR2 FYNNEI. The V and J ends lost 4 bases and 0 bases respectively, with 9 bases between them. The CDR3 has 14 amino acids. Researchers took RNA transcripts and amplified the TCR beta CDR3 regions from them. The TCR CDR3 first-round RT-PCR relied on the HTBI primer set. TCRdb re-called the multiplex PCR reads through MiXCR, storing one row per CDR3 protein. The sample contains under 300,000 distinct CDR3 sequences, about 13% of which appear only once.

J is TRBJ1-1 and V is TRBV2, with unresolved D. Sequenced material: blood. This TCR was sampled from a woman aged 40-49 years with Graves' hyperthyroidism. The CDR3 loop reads CASSGAAMNTEAFF. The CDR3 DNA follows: TGTGCCAGCAGTGGGGCAGCCATGAACACTGAAGCTTTCTTT. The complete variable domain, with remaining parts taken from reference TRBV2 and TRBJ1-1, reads EPEVTQTPSHQVTQMGQEVILRCVPISNHLYFYWYRQILGQKVEFLVSFYNNEISEKSEIFDDQFSVERPDGSNFTLKIRSTKLEDSAMYFCASSGAAMNTEAFFGQGTRLTVV.